A selection of T cell receptor beta chains follows, all from one sample in a study of T cells in Graves' hyperthyroidism and ophthalmopathy. TCRdb re-called the multiplex PCR reads with MiXCR, one entry per CDR3 protein. This table holds about 350,000 distinct CDR3 sequences, less than 20% found once. Sequencing input: blood. The source is a woman aged 35 to 49 with Graves' ophthalmopathy. Both conserved end residues are part of each CDR3. A D gene is named only where the DNA matches it firmly. Some rows mark clone size as missing; the rest say once, few, many or name a class of expanded clone.

>TRBJ2-2|TRBV7-9|TRBD1|NA
TGTGCCAGCAGCCCACAGGGGCCGAACACCGGGGAGCTGTTTTTT
CASSPQGPNTGELFF
>TRBJ2-7|TRBV12-3/TRBV12-4|TRBD2|many
TGTGCCAGCAGTTTGAAGGGCGGGAGCTCCTACGAGCAGTACTTC
CASSLKGGSSYEQYF
>TRBJ2-7|TRBV29-1|NA|few
TGCAGCGTTGTCCGTCAGGGTCGGGGCTCCTACGAGCAGTACTTC
CSVVRQGRGSYEQYF
>TRBJ1-5|TRBV6-1|NA|many
TGTGCCAGCAGAGAACGGGGGCTGTATCAGCCCCAGCATTTT
CASRERGLYQPQHF
>TRBJ1-5|TRBV12-3/TRBV12-4|NA|many
TGTGCCAGCAGTGACGGGAATGGCAATCAGCCCCAGCATTTT
CASSDGNGNQPQHF
>TRBJ2-5|TRBV14|TRBD2|few
TGTGCCAGCAGCCAATTAGCGGGGGAGGAGACCCAGTACTTC
CASSQLAGEETQYF
>TRBJ2-4|TRBV12-3/TRBV12-4|NA|few
TGTGCCAGCATTTCCAGGGCACAACTAGCCAAAAACGTTCAGTACTTC
CASISRAQLAKNVQYF
>TRBJ2-2|TRBV27|NA|many
TGTGCCAGCAGTACGGAGGGCACCGGGGAGCTGTTTTTT
CASSTEGTGELFF
>TRBJ2-7|TRBV27|TRBD1|once
TGTGCCAGCAGTTCCTACCACAGGGGAAACTACGAGCAGTACTTC
CASSSYHRGNYEQYF
>TRBJ2-6|TRBV28|NA|few
TGTGCCAGCAGTTTCTACAGGGAGTCTGGGGCCAACGTCCTGACTTTC
CASSFYRESGANVLTF
>TRBJ2-2|TRBV12-3/TRBV12-4|TRBD1|many
TGTGCCAGCAGTACAGGGACAGGGACTACCGGGGAGCTGTTTTTT
CASSTGTGTTGELFF
>TRBJ1-5|TRBV6-1|NA|many
TGTGCCAGCAGTCGCCGGGGATACAATCAGCCCCAGCATTTT
CASSRRGYNQPQHF
>TRBJ2-7|TRBV14|NA|once
TGTGCCAGCAGCCAAGAGGCGGTGTCCTACGAGCAGTACTTC
CASSQEAVSYEQYF
>TRBJ1-1|TRBV4-2|NA|many
TGTGCCAGCAGCCCGGGGGGGCAGGGCCAGAACTCCTTTGCTTTCTTT
CASSPGGQGQNSFAFF